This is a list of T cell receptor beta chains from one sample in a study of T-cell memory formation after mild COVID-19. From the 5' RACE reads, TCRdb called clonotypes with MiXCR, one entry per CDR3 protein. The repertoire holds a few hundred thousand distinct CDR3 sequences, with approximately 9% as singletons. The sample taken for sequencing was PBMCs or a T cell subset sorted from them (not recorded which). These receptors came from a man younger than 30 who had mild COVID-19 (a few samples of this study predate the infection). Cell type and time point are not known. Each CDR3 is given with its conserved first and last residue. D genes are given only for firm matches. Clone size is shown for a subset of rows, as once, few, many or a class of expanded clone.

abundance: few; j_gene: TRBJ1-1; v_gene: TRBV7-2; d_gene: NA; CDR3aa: CASSKFTNTEAFF; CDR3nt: TGTGCCAGCAGCAAGTTTACGAACACTGAAGCTTTCTTT
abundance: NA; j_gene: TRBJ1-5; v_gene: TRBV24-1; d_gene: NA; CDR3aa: CATSDLLGRSYNQPQHF; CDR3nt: TGTGCCACCAGTGATTTGCTAGGGCGGTCTTACAATCAGCCCCAGCATTTT
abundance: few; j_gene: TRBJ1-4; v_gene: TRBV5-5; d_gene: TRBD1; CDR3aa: CASSLDRGLNVLFF; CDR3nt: TGTGCCAGCAGCTTGGACAGGGGCCTGAATGTACTGTTTTTT
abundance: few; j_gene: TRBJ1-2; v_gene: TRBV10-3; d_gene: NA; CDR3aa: CAIRRGDYGYTF; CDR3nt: TGTGCCATCAGGAGGGGCGACTATGGCTACACCTTC
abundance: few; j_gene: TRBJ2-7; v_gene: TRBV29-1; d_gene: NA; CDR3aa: CSVTGSYEQYF; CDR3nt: TGCAGCGTTACAGGTTCCTACGAGCAGTACTTC
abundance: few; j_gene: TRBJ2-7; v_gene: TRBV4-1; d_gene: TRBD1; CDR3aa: CASSLRGGQGAYEQYF; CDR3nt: TGCGCCAGCAGCCTAAGGGGGGGACAGGGGGCATACGAGCAGTACTTC
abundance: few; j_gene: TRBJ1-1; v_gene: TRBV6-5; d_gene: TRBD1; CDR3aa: CASSQTGRTEAFF; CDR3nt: TGTGCCAGCAGTCAGACAGGGCGGACTGAAGCTTTCTTT
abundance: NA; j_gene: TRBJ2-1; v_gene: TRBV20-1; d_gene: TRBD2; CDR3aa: CSARARTSSGNEQFF; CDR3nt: TGCAGTGCTAGAGCCCGGACTAGCTCGGGCAATGAGCAGTTCTTC
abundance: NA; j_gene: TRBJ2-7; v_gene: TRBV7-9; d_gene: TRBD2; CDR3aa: CASSTRGGLTYEQYF; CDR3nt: TGTGCCAGCAGCACCCGGGGAGGGCTCACCTACGAGCAGTACTTC
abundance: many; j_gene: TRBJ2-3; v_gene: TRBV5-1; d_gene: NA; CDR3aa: CASSLGDPPRDTQYF; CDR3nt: TGCGCCAGCAGCTTGGGGGACCCACCAAGGGATACGCAGTATTTT
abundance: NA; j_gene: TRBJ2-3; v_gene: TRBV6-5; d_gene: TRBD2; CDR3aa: CASSYTSGAPDTQYF; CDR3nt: TGTGCCAGCAGTTACACTAGCGGGGCCCCAGATACGCAGTATTTT
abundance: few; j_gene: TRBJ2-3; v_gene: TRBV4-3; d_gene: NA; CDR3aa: CASSPRRESPQYF; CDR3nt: TGCGCCAGCAGCCCGAGGAGGGAAAGTCCGCAGTATTTT
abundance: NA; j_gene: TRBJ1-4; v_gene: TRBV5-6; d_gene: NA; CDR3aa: CASSFLTVREKLFF; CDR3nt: TGTGCCAGCAGCTTTTTGACCGTCCGTGAAAAACTGTTTTTT
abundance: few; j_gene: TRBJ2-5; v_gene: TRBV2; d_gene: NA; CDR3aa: CASSVGEETQYF; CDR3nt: TGTGCCAGCAGTGTGGGGGAAGAGACCCAGTACTTC